These T cell receptor beta chains were read from a single sample in a study of T-cell memory formation after mild COVID-19. TCRdb itself ran the 5' RACE reads through MiXCR, one entry per CDR3 protein. Found here are some 210,000 distinct CDR3 sequences, 10% of them singletons; the top ten hold just over 3%. The sample comprised PBMCs or a T cell subset sorted from them (not recorded which). The receptor source for this set is a man between 18 and 29 years old who had mild COVID-19 (a few samples of this study predate the infection). Cell type and time point are not known. CDR3s include the opening cysteine and the closing phenylalanine or tryptophan. A D gene is named only where the DNA matches it firmly. Clone sizes are given selectively: once, few, many, or a class where the clone is expanded.

d_gene | j_gene | abundance | v_gene | CDR3nt | CDR3aa
NA | TRBJ2-5 | NA | TRBV6-5 | TGTGCCAGCAGTTACTCACCGTACCAAGAGACCCAGTACTTC | CASSYSPYQETQYF
NA | TRBJ2-7 | few | TRBV10-1 | TGCGCCAGCAGTAGGGGTAACCCCTCCTACGAGCAGTACTTC | CASSRGNPSYEQYF
NA | TRBJ2-3 | NA | TRBV18 | TGTGCCAGCTCACCACCCGGGCCGGATACGCAGTATTTT | CASSPPGPDTQYF
NA | TRBJ2-5 | many | TRBV4-1 | TGCGCCAGCAGCCAAGCGCCGGGTGTGGAGACCCAGTACTTC | CASSQAPGVETQYF
NA | TRBJ2-5 | many | TRBV5-1 | TGTGCCAGCAGCTTGGATGGGGAGACCCAGTACTTC | CASSLDGETQYF
NA | TRBJ2-2 | few | TRBV6-2/TRBV6-3 | TGTGCCAGCAGTTATTGGGGACAGAACACCGGGGAGCTGTTTTTT | CASSYWGQNTGELFF
NA | TRBJ1-5 | few | TRBV12-3/TRBV12-4 | TGTGCCAGCAGTTTATGGGACATCGGCAATCAGCCCCAGCATTTT | CASSLWDIGNQPQHF
TRBD1 | TRBJ2-3 | NA | TRBV5-1 | TGCGCCAGCAGCTTCGGGGACAGGGGCCCAGATACGCAGTATTTT | CASSFGDRGPDTQYF
TRBD2 | TRBJ2-3 | NA | TRBV7-2 | TGTGCCAGCAGCTTGACTAGCGGGGGGGGAGATACGCAGTATTTT | CASSLTSGGGDTQYF
TRBD2 | TRBJ2-1 | NA | TRBV20-1 | TGCAGTGCTAGGGCCCTAGCGGGGGCAAATCCCTACAATGAGCAGTTCTTC | CSARALAGANPYNEQFF
NA | TRBJ2-7 | few | TRBV7-9 | TGTGCCAGCAGCCGCGACGGGGCAGGATCCTACGAGCAGTACTTC | CASSRDGAGSYEQYF
TRBD1 | TRBJ1-1 | NA | TRBV19 | TGTGCCAGCAGTAGGGGGCGATCTACTGAAGCTTTCTTT | CASSRGRSTEAFF
NA | TRBJ2-5 | many | TRBV7-2 | TGTGCCAGCAGCTTATCCGGGAAGAGGCTGGCGACCCAGTACTTC | CASSLSGKRLATQYF